The 19 T cell receptor beta chains below come from one sample, sequenced in a study of shared clonotypes between healthy human individuals. As defined, naive CD8 cells were CD45RO-negative and positively selected for CCR7, with terminally differentiated effector memory CD45RA+ cells excluded. TCRdb keeps only in-frame clones here, not all; method: immunoSEQ multiplex PCR. The table lists more than 550,000 clones, 92% of them singletons. Sequencing was carried out using naive CD8+ T cells sorted from blood. Receptors originate from a man aged 30 to 45 in good health.

Concerning this clone itself: The sample holds other DNA sequences that translate to the same CDR3. The rearrangement links TRBV9 to TRBJ2-7, with D perhaps matching TRBD1 (6 bases). Germline lookup yields CDR1 SGDLS and CDR2 YYNGEE. This CDR3 is built from 14 residues. V dropped 0 bases and J dropped 4 bases, with 11 bases sitting between them. CDR3 DNA sequence: TGTGCCAGCAGCGTAGAACAGGGTGGGTACGAGCAGTACTTC. Its translation is CASSVEQGGYEQYF.

J is TRBJ2-3 and V is TRBV7-6; 11 bases fit TRBD1. Germline-derived CDR1 and CDR2 are SGHVS and FNYEAQ. The CDR3 has 14 residues. V lost 5 bases and J lost 7; bases outside the gene matches: 5. CDR3 residues: CASSTGQGEHTQYF. The CDR3 DNA follows: TGTGCCAGCAGCACGGGACAGGGGGAGCATACGCAGTATTTT.

The chain joins TRBV5-1 to TRBJ2-5; TRBD2 is a possible D gene (6 bases). The CDR3 totals 15 residues. Trimming took 0 bases from V and 5 from J, leaving 14 bases between them. Per germline, CDR1 SGHRS and CDR2 YFSETQ. The CDR3 protein is CASSLAFWGDETQYF. Written as DNA, the CDR3 is TGCGCCAGCAGCTTGGCCTTTTGGGGGGATGAGACCCAGTACTTC.

The V gene is TRBV7-9, the J gene TRBJ2-1; weak D call: TRBD1 (7 bases). Germline V gene lookup returns CDR1 SEHNR and CDR2 FQNEAQ (reference sequence). Between the trimmed V and J ends, which lost 5 bases and 6 bases, there was a span of 20 bases. The CDR3 contains 16 residues. CDR3 sequence: CASSPKETGTGNEQFF. CDR3 DNA: TGTGCCAGCAGCCCGAAGGAGACAGGGACTGGCAATGAGCAGTTCTTC. Variable domain in full (rest from reference TRBV7-9 and TRBJ2-1): DTGVSQNPRHKITKRGQNVTFRCDPISEHNRLYWYRQTLGQGPEFLTYFQNEAQLEKSRLLSDRFSAERPKGSFSTLEIQRTEQGDSAMYLCASSPKETGTGNEQFFGPGTRLTVL.

The chain links TRBV7-9 to TRBJ2-3, with no clear D. V gave up 5 bases and J gave up 6 bases, with 9 bases separating them. This CDR3 is built from 12 residues. The germline CDR1 and CDR2 sequences are SEHNR and FQNEAQ (reference sequence). CDR3 loop: CASSLNWDTQYF. CDR3 sequence (DNA): TGTGCCAGCAGCCTCAACTGGGATACGCAGTATTTT.

This chain uses TRBV30 with TRBJ2-7, with 8 bases identical to TRBD1. The CDR3 runs 14 residues. The germline gives CDR1 GTSNPN, CDR2 SVGIG (reference sequence). With 4 bases clipped from V and 5 bases from J, the junction kept 10 bases outside the gene matches. CDR3 DNA sequence: TGTGCCTGGACCCCTGGGACAGGTTTGGACGAGCAGTACTTC. This translates into CAWTPGTGLDEQYF. Full variable domain (remainder filled in from reference TRBV30 and TRBJ2-7): SQTIHQWPATLVQPVGSPLSLECTVEGTSNPNLYWYRQAAGRGLQLLFYSVGIGQISSEVPQNLSASRPQDRQFILSSKKLLLSDSGFYLCAWTPGTGLDEQYFGPGTRLTVT.

This clone came up once. The chain employs TRBV7-9 and TRBJ2-1, with D possibly matching TRBD1 (5 bases). The CDR3 loop spans 15 amino acids. Germline CDR1 reads SEHNR; CDR2 reads FQNEAQ (reference sequence). The V end lost 3 bases, the J end lost 6 bases, and 15 bases lay between the germline ends. As DNA, the CDR3 is TGTGCCAGCAGCTTCTTTCAGGGTACTCTCAATGAGCAGTTCTTC. Its protein product is CASSFFQGTLNEQFF.

The chain recombines TRBV27 with TRBJ2-1; 13 bases agree with TRBD2. V lost 2 bases and J lost 7; bases outside the gene matches: 11. Looked up from germline, CDR1 is MNHEY and CDR2 is SMNVEV (reference sequence). CDR3 length equals 18 residues. The CDR3 DNA sequence: TGTGCCAGCAGTTTAATCTCCACTAGCGGGAGGGTATGGAATGAGCAGTTCTTC. Translated, it gives CASSLISTSGRVWNEQFF.

The chain combines TRBV19 with TRBJ2-1, with D perhaps given as TRBD1 or TRBD2 (5 bases each). Germline loops: CDR1 LNHDA, CDR2 SQIVND (reference sequence). The V end lost 2 bases, the J end lost 3 bases, and 17 bases lay between the germline ends. This CDR3 is 17 amino acids long. The CDR3 is CASSISGPTGYYNEQFF. CDR3 coding DNA: TGTGCCAGTAGTATATCGGGGCCAACGGGGTACTACAATGAGCAGTTCTTC.

This clone was seen a handful of times. J is TRBJ1-4 and V is TRBV7-9; TRBD1 aligns across 9 bases. Germline V gene sequence: CDR1 SEHNR, CDR2 FQNEAQ (reference sequence). The J segment lost 8 bases and the V segment lost 7 bases, leaving 8 bases of the junction unmatched. The CDR3 consists of 14 residues. DNA for the CDR3: TGTGCCAGCACTCTCGGGACAGGGTTGGAAAAACTGTTTTTT. It is translated as CASTLGTGLEKLFF.

The chain combines TRBV7-9 with TRBJ1-1, with D possibly TRBD1 on 6 matching bases. CDR1 and CDR2 from the germline V gene are SEHNR and FQNEAQ (reference sequence). The CDR3 contains 14 residues. Trimming shortened V by 11 bases and J by 11 bases, and 27 bases separated the two germline ends. CDR3 in amino acids: CAGRGAAAYDWAFF. The CDR3 bases are TGTGCCGGGAGGGGGGCAGCGGCTTACGATTGGGCTTTCTTT.

The chain combines TRBV7-6 with TRBJ2-1; 11 nucleotides line up with TRBD2. The CDR3 runs 15 residues. With V trimmed by 4 bases and J by 4 bases, 3 bases remained unmatched. Germline V gives CDR1 SGHVS, CDR2 FNYEAQ. The CDR3 spells CASSSASGRYNEQFF. DNA of the CDR3: TGTGCCAGCAGCTCGGCTAGCGGGAGGTACAATGAGCAGTTCTTC.

V is TRBV29-1 and J is TRBJ2-1, with D tentatively TRBD2 (6 bases). The germline V gene encodes CDR1 SQVTM and CDR2 ANQGSEA. Trimming left V 3 bases short and J 6 bases short, with 18 bases between. This CDR3 has 15 residues. The DNA for the CDR3 is TGCAGCGTTGAGAGGCCTGGGGGGTATGGCAATGAGCAGTTCTTC. This sequence encodes CSVERPGGYGNEQFF.

The rearrangement links TRBV28 to TRBJ2-7; TRBD1 matches at 7 bases. The trim removed 6 bases at V and 3 bases at J, leaving 11 bases unmatched. Germline V gene lookup returns CDR1 MDHEN and CDR2 SYDVKM. The CDR3 has 15 residues. The CDR3 sequence is CASRRSGTDYYEQYF. Written as DNA, the CDR3 is TGTGCCAGCAGACGGTCCGGGACAGATTACTACGAGCAGTACTTC.

The chain links TRBV27 to TRBJ2-1; D gene unclear. Germline V gene lookup returns CDR1 MNHEY and CDR2 SMNVEV (reference sequence). The CDR3 sequence is 14 residues long. V shed 5 bases and J shed 5 bases, with 13 bases lying between them. CDR3 region: CASSAEDGHNEQFF. As DNA, the CDR3 is TGTGCCAGCAGTGCAGAGGACGGCCACAATGAGCAGTTCTTC.

This chain links TRBV21-1 with TRBJ2-7; the DNA was not used to check the table's D call, TRBD1. TRBV21-1 is described as a pseudogene. The CDR3 runs to 22 residues. CDR3 region: CASSKARGQPPSYGTRPYEQYF. The CDR3 bases are TGTGCCAGCAGCAAAGCCCGCGGACAGCCACCGTCGTACGGCACCAGACCTTACGAGCAGTACTTC.

V gene TRBV11-2 combines with J gene TRBJ2-3; 11 bases align to TRBD2. The J segment lost 6 bases and the V segment lost 1 base, leaving 3 bases of the junction unmatched. The CDR3 is made up of 15 amino acids. The germline gives CDR1 SGHAT, CDR2 FQNNGV. The CDR3, as DNA: TGTGCCAGCAGCTTAGTTCTAGCGGGAGGCGATACGCAGTATTTT. It codes for CASSLVLAGGDTQYF.

The genes are TRBV7-9 and TRBJ2-1, with 10 bases matching TRBD1. CDR3 length: 16 amino acids. With 4 bases clipped from V and 5 bases from J, the junction kept 8 bases outside the gene matches. Germline loops: CDR1 SEHNR, CDR2 FQNEAQ (reference sequence). The DNA for the CDR3 is TGTGCCAGCAGCTACCGTGGGACAGGGGTCAACAATGAGCAGTTCTTC. This sequence encodes CASSYRGTGVNNEQFF.

This clone was observed a single time. The rearrangement links TRBV28 to TRBJ1-3, with D perhaps TRBD1 (6 bases). V lost 3 bases, J lost 4 bases, and 13 bases lay in between. This CDR3 has 15 amino acids. The germline CDR1 and CDR2 sequences are MDHEN and SYDVKM. CDR3 bases: TGTGCCAGCAGTTTCCGGGGGGCCCGAGGAAACACCATATATTTT. Encoded protein: CASSFRGARGNTIYF.